This entry lists 9 T cell receptor beta chains sequenced from one sample in a study of T cell clonality in common variable immunodeficiency. Profiling relied on immunoSEQ multiplex PCR, and the TCRdb table lists in-frame clones only, not all of them. This sample comprises more than 35,000 clones, none seen once only. Source material: peripheral blood mononuclear cells. These receptors all come from a person aged 18 to 70 in good health.

This clone has a count of ten or more. The read terminates 3 residues before the CDR3 end, so the remaining end is supplied by the germline J gene. The V call is TRBV20-1, the J call TRBJ1-2; 8 nucleotides line up with TRBD1. The CDR3 extends over 13 amino acids. Germline V lookup: CDR1 DFQATT, CDR2 SNEGSKA (reference sequence). Germline trimming cut 3 bases from V and 5 bases from J; bases unmatched to any gene: 5. The CDR3 reads CSARSGQAYGYTF. Incomplete CDR3 DNA: TGCAGTGCTAGGTCGGGACAGGCGTATGGC.

This clone was picked up many times. CDR3 DNA, as far as it was read: TGTGCCAGCAGTCTTGGGGGGAGGCTTTCCTACAATGAG. It codes for CASSLGGRLSYNE. The CDR3, in full, reads CASSLGGRLSYNEQFF. The J gene is TRBJ2-1, the V gene TRBV12-3 or TRBV12-4; D might be TRBD2 (6 bases). Sequencing ends 3 residues short of the CDR3 end; the germline J gene provides the rest. CDR3 size: 16 residues. The V end was cut by 5 bases, the J end by 1 base, with 15 bases between.

The table lists this clone with many counts. The read halts 3 residues ahead of the CDR3 end, with the missing end drawn from the germline J gene. The rearrangement uses TRBV12-3 or TRBV12-4 and TRBJ1-2; a weak D match, TRBD1 (6 bases). Trimming took 7 bases from V and 4 from J, leaving 22 bases between them. This CDR3 has 16 residues. CDR3 DNA, as far as it was read: TGTGCCAGCAAGGGGGAGGGTACGTCCCCACTCTATGGC. Translated: CASKGEGTSPLYG. The full CDR3 protein reads CASKGEGTSPLYGYTF.

This clone was seen at least ten times. The read halts 3 residues ahead of the CDR3 end, with the missing end drawn from the germline J gene. This sequence joins TRBV2 and TRBJ2-6; no clear D. V was cut by 6 bases and J by 0 bases, with 6 bases left in between. CDR1 SNHLY and CDR2 FYNNEI come from the germline V gene. This CDR3 comprises 14 residues. The DNA read from the CDR3 is TGTGCCAGCAGACAGTCCTCTGGGGCCAACGTC. Amino acids: CASRQSSGANV. The whole CDR3 is CASRQSSGANVLTF.

This clone has ten or more counts. The observed sequence ends 3 residues before the CDR3 terminus, with the missing tail filled in from the germline J gene. The chain recombines TRBV5-8 with TRBJ2-2; D gene unclear. Germline-derived CDR1 and CDR2 are SGHTS and YDEGEE. The CDR3 sequence is 10 residues long. V was cut by 5 bases and J by 10 bases, with 6 bases left in between. Here the CDR3 reads CASRRPELFF. Incomplete CDR3 DNA: TGTGCCAGCAGGCGCCCGGAG.

This clone came up many times. The read halts 3 residues ahead of the CDR3 end, with the missing end drawn from the germline J gene. The chain employs TRBV10-3 and TRBJ1-3, with D perhaps TRBD1 (5 bases). V was pared by 0 bases and J by 0 bases, with 12 bases between. From germline, CDR1 is ENHRY and CDR2 SYGVKD. This CDR3 region has 17 residues. The part of the CDR3 DNA that was read is TGTGCCATCAGTGAGTCGATGCGGGGGAGCTCTGGAAACACC. Amino acids: CAISESMRGSSGNT. The full CDR3 protein reads CAISESMRGSSGNTIYF.

In this sample, this clone turned up many times. The read ends 3 residues before the CDR3 terminus; that terminus is restored from the germline J gene. The chain combines TRBV30 with TRBJ1-2, with 7 bases identical to TRBD1. In germline, CDR1 is GTSNPN, CDR2 SVGIG (reference sequence). CDR3 size: 13 residues. After removal of 3 bases from V and 3 bases from J, the junction contained 4 bases not matched to a gene. CDR3 region: CAWRTGRYYGYTF. The CDR3 DNA, read in part, is TGTGCCTGGAGGACAGGGCGGTACTATGGC.

This clone was counted ten times or more. The read finishes 3 residues shy of the CDR3 end, and the germline J gene is used to complete it. This rearrangement joins TRBV5-5 to TRBJ1-2; 7 nucleotides agree with TRBD1. Germline V gives CDR1 SGHKS, CDR2 YYEKEE (reference sequence). There are 13 residues in the CDR3. V gave up 0 bases and J gave up 5 bases; unmatched junction bases: 1. CDR3 DNA (partial): TGTGCCAGCAGCTTGGAACAGGGGTATGGC. As protein: CASSLEQGYG. The CDR3, in full, reads CASSLEQGYGYTF.

This clone has a count of ten or more. At one boundary the junction diverges from the germline segment, which might be a read error. The CDR3 goes on 3 residues after the read ends, and that part is filled in from the germline J gene. The chain couples TRBV4-2 to TRBJ2-1; 13 bases are shared with TRBD2. Germline V gene lookup returns CDR1 LGHNA and CDR2 YNFKEQ. The CDR3 length is 18 residues. CDR3 residues: CASSQGGTSGKELDEQFF. Partial CDR3 DNA: TGCGCCAGCAGCCAAGGGGGGACTAGCGGGAAAGAGTTGGATGAG.